This T cell receptor beta chain stems from a study of blood T cell repertoires in COVID-19. Study information: The cDNA or gDNA used as material had been derived from T cells, B-cell-depleted T cells, or PBMCs.

This CDR3 has 13 amino acids. V lost 3 bases to trimming and J lost 4 bases, with 7 bases between them. CDR1 is MRHNA, CDR2 SNTAGT, per germline. In the original processing: By means of reference gene primer amplification, nucleated cell counts were estimated. Profiling relied on immunoSEQ multiplex PCR, and the TCRdb table lists in-frame clones only, not all of them. V and J calls and clone size come straight from that table; D and trimming were deduced from the DNA. This sample has tens of thousands of clones, with roughly nine tenths found just once. Sequences were obtained from peripheral blood. The chain couples TRBV6-4 to TRBJ1-5, with D hard to call. The clonotype comes from a male donor with acute or convalescent COVID-19. The CDR3 sequence is CASSEELNQPQHF. Written as DNA, the CDR3 is TGTGCCAGCAGTGAGGAGTTAAATCAGCCCCAGCATTTT.